Listed here are 22 T cell receptor beta chains from one sample, sequenced in a study of CD8 T cells in Susac syndrome. RNA was extracted with the RNeasy kit, and a quantity of roughly 0.45 to 1 ug was reverse transcribed using random hexamers. TCRdb itself ran the immunoSEQ multiplex PCR reads through MiXCR, one entry per CDR3 protein. The repertoire holds about 210,000 distinct CDR3 sequences, with 95% as singletons. The sequenced sample consisted of CD4+ T cells from PBMCs. The receptors here all came from a human donor with multiple sclerosis.

The chain has TRBV20-1 and TRBJ2-5; D unclear. Between the trimmed V and J ends, which lost 1 base and 2 bases, there was a span of 11 bases. The CDR3 sequence is 14 residues long. The germline V gene encodes CDR1 DFQATT and CDR2 SNEGSKA (reference sequence). CDR3 region: CSARAPDPQETQYF. CDR3 coding DNA: TGCAGTGCTAGAGCTCCCGACCCTCAAGAGACCCAGTACTTC.

The rearrangement links TRBV9 to TRBJ2-1; no clear D gene. The V gene's germline CDR1 is SGDLS and CDR2 YYNGEE. Trimming took 2 bases from V and 5 from J, leaving 14 bases between them. The CDR3 extends over 15 amino acids. The chain's CDR3 is CASSVEVPLNNEQFF. CDR3 in DNA: TGTGCCAGCAGCGTCGAGGTCCCGTTGAACAATGAGCAGTTCTTC.

The chain combines TRBV25-1 with TRBJ2-7; maybe TRBD2 (5 bases). The CDR3 consists of 13 residues. Deletions cut 0 bases from V and 6 bases from J, with 9 bases between. Germline lookup yields CDR1 MGHDK and CDR2 SYGVNS. The CDR3 DNA reads TGTGCCAGCAGTGAATATAAAGGGAGCGAGCAGTACTTC. Amino acids: CASSEYKGSEQYF.

This sequence joins TRBV28 and TRBJ1-2; D not resolved. V was trimmed by 6 bases and J by 8 bases, leaving 13 bases between them. The CDR3 loop spans 12 amino acids. Germline V gives CDR1 MDHEN, CDR2 SYDVKM. In DNA form, the CDR3 reads TGTGCCAGCAGACCACTGGTAGGCGGCTACACCTTC. Residues: CASRPLVGGYTF.

The genes are TRBV29-1 and TRBJ1-4, with 8 bases lining up with TRBD1. The length of the CDR3 is 12 residues. The V gene end was trimmed by 6 bases and the J gene end by 7 bases; junction bases not matched to a gene: 4. In germline, CDR1 is SQVTM, CDR2 ANQGSEA. The CDR3, as DNA: TGCAGCGTATACAGGGGGGGTGAAAAACTGTTTTTT. Its translation is CSVYRGGEKLFF.

This clonotype has a single count. The V and J genes are TRBV20-1 and TRBJ2-3; the D gene is possibly TRBD1 (5 bases). Germline loops: CDR1 DFQATT, CDR2 SNEGSKA (reference sequence). The CDR3 totals 14 residues. Trimming cost V 0 bases and J 5 bases, with 12 bases left between them. CDR3 bases: TGCAGTGCTAGAGATACCCGCAGGGTAGATACGCAGTATTTT. Encoded protein: CSARDTRRVDTQYF.

The chain employs TRBV7-2 and TRBJ2-7; D perhaps matches TRBD1 (8 bases). Deletions cut 4 bases from V and 1 base from J, with 14 bases between. Germline lookup yields CDR1 SGHTA and CDR2 FQGNSA. The CDR3 contains 15 residues. The CDR3 reads CASSWGGQVSYEQYF. DNA of the CDR3: TGTGCCAGCAGCTGGGGGGGACAGGTGTCCTACGAGCAGTACTTC.

This clonotype was recorded only once. The CDR3 sequence: CAIRDGTDTQYF. CDR3 DNA: TGTGCCATCAGGGACGGCACAGATACGCAGTATTTT. This chain links TRBV10-3 with TRBJ2-3, with D unresolved. The CDR3 sequence is 12 residues long. Germline CDR1 and CDR2: ENHRY and SYGVKD. V was clipped by 6 bases and J by 1 base, with 5 bases between them.

The gene calls are TRBV29-1 and TRBJ2-1; D is ambiguous. Germline CDR1 and CDR2: SQVTM and ANQGSEA. This CDR3 region has 10 residues. The ends were cut back, 4 bases at V and 12 bases at J, with 10 bases in the middle. DNA for the CDR3: TGCAGCGTTGGTCGGATCCCGCAGTTCTTC. Encoded protein: CSVGRIPQFF.

This chain links TRBV3-1 with TRBJ1-3; D remains ambiguous. Trimming left V 3 bases short and J 1 base short, with 10 bases between. Per germline, CDR1 LGHDT and CDR2 YNNKEL (reference sequence). The CDR3 contains 15 residues. The DNA of the CDR3 is TGTGCCAGCAGCCACGGGAGTAATTCTGGAAACACCATATATTTT. It specifies CASSHGSNSGNTIYF.

The gene calls are TRBV11-1 and TRBJ2-1; TRBD1 agrees at 11 bases. In germline, CDR1 is SGHAT, CDR2 FQDESV (reference sequence). The CDR3 loop spans 14 amino acids. Trimming cost V 5 bases and J 6 bases; bases outside gene matches: 3. Here the CDR3 reads CASSPGTGGNEQFF. In DNA form, the CDR3 reads TGTGCCAGCAGCCCCGGGACAGGGGGCAATGAGCAGTTCTTC.

The V call is TRBV20-1, the J call TRBJ2-1; the D is unclear. Germline assignment: CDR1 DFQATT and CDR2 SNEGSKA (reference sequence). Trimming removed 3 bases from V and 5 bases from J, with 8 bases in between. The CDR3 is 12 amino acids. DNA of the CDR3: TGCAGTGCTAGCGAGGTAGACAATGAGCAGTTCTTC. Amino acids: CSASEVDNEQFF.

J is TRBJ2-5 and V is TRBV20-1; the D is unclear. Germline V gene lookup returns CDR1 DFQATT and CDR2 SNEGSKA (reference sequence). The CDR3 runs to 12 residues. Trimming shortened V by 4 bases and J by 1 base, and 7 bases separated the two germline ends. The CDR3 sequence: CSAIPTQETQYF. CDR3 bases: TGCAGTGCTATACCAACCCAAGAGACCCAGTACTTC.

The chain couples TRBV2 to TRBJ2-6; 7 bases are a match to TRBD1. In germline, CDR1 is SNHLY, CDR2 FYNNEI. The CDR3 is 17 amino acids. With 1 base clipped from V and 2 bases from J, the junction kept 5 bases outside the gene matches. CDR3 in DNA: TGTGCCAGCAGTGAAGACTTGACAGGGACTGGGGCCAACGTCCTGACTTTC. Protein: CASSEDLTGTGANVLTF.

In this sample, this clonotype turned up once. The chain links TRBV7-9 to TRBJ1-5; TRBD1 might be the D (6 bases). The CDR3 is 13 amino acids. Germline CDR1 reads SEHNR; CDR2 reads FQNEAQ (reference sequence). V lost 5 bases and J 7 bases, leaving 12 bases between the germline ends. In DNA form, the CDR3 reads TGTGCCAGCAGCACAGAGACAGGCCAGCCCCAGCATTTT. It encodes CASSTETGQPQHF. Filled out from reference TRBV7-9 and TRBJ1-5, the complete variable domain reads DTGVSQNPRHKITKRGQNVTFRCDPISEHNRLYWYRQTLGQGPEFLTYFQNEAQLEKSRLLSDRFSAERPKGSFSTLEIQRTEQGDSAMYLCASSTETGQPQHFGDGTRLSIL.

The CDR3 bases are TGTGCCAGCAGCTATTCGACAGTTACTAATGAAAAACTGTTTTTT. Amino acid sequence: CASSYSTVTNEKLFF. The chain carries TRBV3-1 and TRBJ1-4; D perhaps matches TRBD1 (5 bases). Per germline, CDR1 LGHDT and CDR2 YNNKEL (reference sequence). V lost 5 bases, J lost 2 bases, and 12 bases lay in between. The CDR3 length is 15 residues.

CDR3 sequence reads: CSAVTWAPNTEAFF. The CDR3 DNA reads as TGCAGCGCTGTGACGTGGGCCCCGAACACTGAAGCTTTCTTT. The gene calls are TRBV29-1 and TRBJ1-1; D is undetermined. Germline CDR1 and CDR2: SQVTM and ANQGSEA. The V and J ends lost 7 bases and 1 base respectively, with 16 bases between them. The CDR3 spans 14 residues.

The chain is built from TRBV12-3 or TRBV12-4 and TRBJ2-6, with 8 bases fitting TRBD1. The CDR3 runs 17 residues. After removal of 6 bases from V and 0 bases from J, the junction contained 7 bases not matched to a gene. The CDR3 here is CASRETGVRSGANVLTF. CDR3 nucleotide sequence: TGTGCCAGCAGGGAGACAGGGGTTCGCTCTGGGGCCAACGTCCTGACTTTC.

The CDR3 spells CASSPSGGLSTDTQYF. CDR3 DNA: TGTGCCAGCAGCCCCTCAGGGGGGCTGAGCACAGATACGCAGTATTTT. The V and J genes are TRBV3-1 and TRBJ2-3; the D gene is possibly TRBD1 (7 bases). The germline V gene has CDR1 LGHDT and CDR2 YNNKEL (reference sequence). V lost 4 bases, J lost 0 bases, and 14 bases lay in between. The CDR3 covers 16 residues.

The chain joins TRBV21-1 to TRBJ2-1. TRBV21-1 is termed a pseudogene. CDR3 length: 16 residues. The CDR3, as DNA: TGTGCCAGCATCGCGAACGGACTAGCAGCTTACAATGAGCAGTTCTTC. Protein product: CASIANGLAAYNEQFF.

The chain has TRBV9 and TRBJ1-2, with 7 bases aligning to TRBD1. The germline CDR1 and CDR2 sequences are SGDLS and YYNGEE. V shed 4 bases, J shed 2 bases, and the junction held 5 bases outside the gene matches. The CDR3 extends over 14 amino acids. This CDR3 is CASSTWTGNYGYTF. Here the CDR3 DNA reads TGTGCCAGCAGCACCTGGACAGGCAACTATGGCTACACCTTC.

The chain recombines TRBV10-3 with TRBJ2-4; D uncertain. Germline V gene data show CDR1 as ENHRY and CDR2 as SYGVKD. The CDR3 extends over 15 amino acids. V lost 8 bases and J 9 bases, leaving 23 bases between the germline ends. The CDR3 DNA sequence: TGTGCCATCGGACGCCCCTTGGCCGGCGTAACCATTCAGTACTTC. The encoded protein is CAIGRPLAGVTIQYF.